These 2 T cell receptor beta chains were sequenced from one sample in a study of lymphopenia after photon versus proton radiotherapy. The assay was immunoSEQ multiplex PCR, and TCRdb's table has in-frame clones only and misses some. The table lists 15,000 to 20,000 clones, more than 85% of them singletons. This material consisted of peripheral blood, taken from a patient treated with proton-based radiotherapy. The receptors originated from a woman aged 55-69 years with cholangiocarcinoma. Some clones in this sample may be carry-over from other donors' samples.

The chain uses TRBV5-1 and TRBJ2-1; 9 bases agree with TRBD1. V lost 1 base to trimming and J lost 7 bases; unmatched junction nucleotides: 3. The CDR3 has 14 residues. Germline V CDR1 and CDR2: SGHRS, YFSETQ. Here the CDR3 DNA reads TGCGCCAGCAGCTTGCGTGGACAGGGGAATGAGCAGTTCTTC. Amino acids: CASSLRGQGNEQFF.

The rearrangement uses TRBV27 and TRBJ1-2; no clear D. Per germline, CDR1 MNHEY and CDR2 SMNVEV (reference sequence). V was trimmed by 5 bases and J by 4 bases, leaving 14 bases between them. The CDR3 contains 14 residues. In nucleotides, the CDR3 is TGTGCCAGCAGTACCGGCAGGAACAGCTATGGCTACACCTTC. Translation gives CASSTGRNSYGYTF.